A selection of T cell receptor beta chains follows, all from one sample in a study of graft-versus-host responses after intestinal transplantation. Repertoires were generated with immunoSEQ multiplex PCR, while TCRdb's copy carries only in-frame clones and drops some. The table has around 49,000 clones, about 89% seen once. These receptors lack a known antigen. The sample here was unstimulated CD4+ T cells sorted from spleen or lymph node cells, taken before transplant. All receptors derive from a human donor who was the organ donor for an intestinal transplant. Each CDR3 is given with its conserved first and last residue. The D gene is left open where the match is weak. Part of the rows lack a size; the others show once, few, many or a class for expanded clones.

j_call: TRBJ1-2; d_call: TRBD1; clone_size: -; v_call: TRBV6-5; cdr3_nt: TGTGCCAGCAGTGGACAGGGTTCCCTTAGTGGCTACACCTTC; cdr3_aa: CASSGQGSLSGYTF
j_call: TRBJ1-4; d_call: -; clone_size: -; v_call: TRBV28; cdr3_nt: TGTGCCAGCAGTTTCTGGGGGCGCCAGGTGGAAAAACTGTTTTTT; cdr3_aa: CASSFWGRQVEKLFF
j_call: TRBJ2-2; d_call: TRBD1; clone_size: -; v_call: TRBV23-1; cdr3_nt: TGCGCCAGCAGTCAACCGAGGGGGCGGGTCACCGGGGAGCTGTTTTTT; cdr3_aa: CASSQPRGRVTGELFF
j_call: TRBJ2-7; d_call: TRBD1; clone_size: -; v_call: TRBV27; cdr3_nt: TGTGCCAGCAGAATATCCGGACAGGGAGGATCAGGCGAGCAGTACTTC; cdr3_aa: CASRISGQGGSGEQYF
j_call: TRBJ1-2; d_call: TRBD1; clone_size: -; v_call: TRBV4-3; cdr3_nt: TGCGCCAGCAGCCAAGGGGGGACAGGTCCCTCCACCTTC; cdr3_aa: CASSQGGTGPSTF
j_call: TRBJ1-1; d_call: -; clone_size: -; v_call: TRBV11-1; cdr3_nt: TGTGCCAGCAGCCCAGACAGGCCGAACACTGAAGCTTTCTTT; cdr3_aa: CASSPDRPNTEAFF
j_call: TRBJ2-7; d_call: -; clone_size: -; v_call: TRBV28; cdr3_nt: TGTGCCAGCAGTTTAGGCTTCTCCTACGAGCAGTACTTC; cdr3_aa: CASSLGFSYEQYF
j_call: TRBJ2-5; d_call: -; clone_size: -; v_call: TRBV7-9; cdr3_nt: TGTGCCAGCAGCTTCCAACGACTTGGGGGGGAGACCCAGTACTTC; cdr3_aa: CASSFQRLGGETQYF
j_call: TRBJ2-7; d_call: -; clone_size: -; v_call: TRBV5-1; cdr3_nt: TGCGCCAGCAGCTATGACCTCGGGTCGAGCTCCTACGAGCAGTACTTC; cdr3_aa: CASSYDLGSSSYEQYF
j_call: TRBJ1-1; d_call: TRBD1; clone_size: -; v_call: TRBV5-4; cdr3_nt: TGTGCCAGCAGCTTGGCGCCGACAGGGGGCTTGGGGAACACTGAAGCTTTCTTT; cdr3_aa: CASSLAPTGGLGNTEAFF
j_call: TRBJ2-3; d_call: -; clone_size: -; v_call: TRBV9; cdr3_nt: TGTGCCAGCAGCGTACGATTAGCCGGGGCAGATACGCAGTATTTT; cdr3_aa: CASSVRLAGADTQYF
j_call: TRBJ2-5; d_call: -; clone_size: -; v_call: TRBV18; cdr3_nt: TGTGCCAGCTCACCCCAAAATAGCGGAGAAGAGACCCAGTACTTC; cdr3_aa: CASSPQNSGEETQYF
j_call: TRBJ1-1; d_call: TRBD1; clone_size: -; v_call: TRBV7-8; cdr3_nt: TGTGCCAGCAGCCCCGAACAGGGGGGGTTCCGCACTGAAGCTTTCTTT; cdr3_aa: CASSPEQGGFRTEAFF
j_call: TRBJ1-1; d_call: -; clone_size: -; v_call: TRBV15; cdr3_nt: TGTGCCACCAGAAGAGGGATGGAGATGAACACTGAAGCTTTCTTT; cdr3_aa: CATRRGMEMNTEAFF
j_call: TRBJ1-2; d_call: -; clone_size: -; v_call: TRBV28; cdr3_nt: TGTGCCAGCACGGGGGAACTGGTGGTTCGTAGCTACACCTTC; cdr3_aa: CASTGELVVRSYTF
j_call: TRBJ1-1; d_call: TRBD1; clone_size: once; v_call: TRBV7-9; cdr3_nt: TGTGCCAGCAGCCAAGGACAGGGGTACCTTGAAGCTTTCTTT; cdr3_aa: CASSQGQGYLEAFF
j_call: TRBJ1-2; d_call: TRBD1; clone_size: -; v_call: TRBV4-1; cdr3_nt: TGCGCCAGCAGCCAGGAGACAGGGGTGGGCTATGGCTACACCTTC; cdr3_aa: CASSQETGVGYGYTF
j_call: TRBJ1-4; d_call: -; clone_size: -; v_call: TRBV7-3; cdr3_nt: TGTGCCAGCAGCCCTTCGGGAGGCCCTAATGAAAAACTGTTTTTT; cdr3_aa: CASSPSGGPNEKLFF
j_call: TRBJ1-4; d_call: -; clone_size: -; v_call: TRBV19; cdr3_nt: TGTGCCAGTAGTGCCCCACAGGGCTTGAATGAAAAACTGTTTTTT; cdr3_aa: CASSAPQGLNEKLFF
j_call: TRBJ1-5; d_call: -; clone_size: -; v_call: TRBV23-1; cdr3_nt: TGCGCCAGCAGTCCGACAGATTATAGCAATCAGCCCCAGCATTTT; cdr3_aa: CASSPTDYSNQPQHF
j_call: TRBJ1-1; d_call: -; clone_size: -; v_call: TRBV7-3; cdr3_nt: TGTGCCAGCAGTTCTGACAGGAACACTGAAGCTTTCTTT; cdr3_aa: CASSSDRNTEAFF
j_call: TRBJ2-1; d_call: -; clone_size: -; v_call: TRBV9; cdr3_nt: TGTGCCAGCAGCGTAGATTGGAGAATTGGTAATGAGCAGTTCTTC; cdr3_aa: CASSVDWRIGNEQFF
j_call: TRBJ2-1; d_call: TRBD2; clone_size: -; v_call: TRBV28; cdr3_nt: TGTGCCAGCAGTCACGGGACTAGCGGGAGGGCCAGGGGAATCTTCTATGAGCAGTTCTTC; cdr3_aa: CASSHGTSGRARGIFYEQFF
j_call: TRBJ2-7; d_call: TRBD2; clone_size: -; v_call: TRBV6-1; cdr3_nt: TGTGCCAGCAGGTTAGCGGGAGGCTACGAGCAGTACTTC; cdr3_aa: CASRLAGGYEQYF
j_call: TRBJ2-5; d_call: -; clone_size: -; v_call: TRBV2; cdr3_nt: TGTGCCAGCAGGTTCGGGGGCGGGAGTGGGACCCAGTACTTC; cdr3_aa: CASRFGGGSGTQYF
j_call: TRBJ1-5; d_call: -; clone_size: -; v_call: TRBV30; cdr3_nt: TGTGCCGTAGAATTTGACAGAAATAGCAATCAGCCCCAGCATTTT; cdr3_aa: CAVEFDRNSNQPQHF
j_call: TRBJ1-2; d_call: -; clone_size: few; v_call: TRBV5-5; cdr3_nt: TGTGCCAGCAGCTTGAGAGGGGGCTATGGCTACACCTTC; cdr3_aa: CASSLRGGYGYTF
j_call: TRBJ1-5; d_call: -; clone_size: -; v_call: TRBV18; cdr3_nt: TGTGCCAGCTCACCATATACAGGGAGAAATAGCAATCAGCCCCAGCATTTT; cdr3_aa: CASSPYTGRNSNQPQHF
j_call: TRBJ2-3; d_call: -; clone_size: -; v_call: TRBV5-4; cdr3_nt: TGTGCCAGCAGCTCCCCCGGCGGCATCGGAGATACGCAGTATTTT; cdr3_aa: CASSSPGGIGDTQYF
j_call: TRBJ2-3; d_call: TRBD2; clone_size: -; v_call: TRBV28; cdr3_nt: TGTGCCAGCAGCATAGCGGGAGGAGGCTCAGATACGCAGTATTTT; cdr3_aa: CASSIAGGGSDTQYF
j_call: TRBJ1-6; d_call: TRBD1; clone_size: -; v_call: TRBV19; cdr3_nt: TGTGCCAGCCGGGACAGGGGTAATTCACCCCTCCACTTT; cdr3_aa: CASRDRGNSPLHF
j_call: TRBJ2-5; d_call: TRBD1; clone_size: -; v_call: TRBV19; cdr3_nt: TGTGCCAGTAGCCTTGACAGGGGCCAAGAGACCCAGTACTTC; cdr3_aa: CASSLDRGQETQYF
j_call: TRBJ2-5; d_call: -; clone_size: -; v_call: TRBV28; cdr3_nt: TGTGCCAGCAGTTTTGGGGGCGCGAGGGTAGAGACCCAGTACTTC; cdr3_aa: CASSFGGARVETQYF
j_call: TRBJ1-3; d_call: -; clone_size: -; v_call: TRBV18; cdr3_nt: TGTGCCAGCTCAAGCACGGTTGCCCGCTCTGGAAACACCATATATTTT; cdr3_aa: CASSSTVARSGNTIYF
j_call: TRBJ2-3; d_call: -; clone_size: -; v_call: TRBV5-4; cdr3_nt: TGTGCCAGCAGATCACAGCCTAGCACAGATACGCAGTATTTT; cdr3_aa: CASRSQPSTDTQYF
j_call: TRBJ1-1; d_call: -; clone_size: -; v_call: TRBV6-1; cdr3_nt: TGTGCCAGCAGTGAAACCAGAGAAGCTTTCTTT; cdr3_aa: CASSETREAFF
j_call: TRBJ2-7; d_call: -; clone_size: -; v_call: TRBV27; cdr3_nt: TGTGCCAGCAGTTTATCGGGCCTTTCTTCCTACGAGCAGTACTTC; cdr3_aa: CASSLSGLSSYEQYF
j_call: TRBJ2-6; d_call: -; clone_size: -; v_call: TRBV29-1; cdr3_nt: TGCAGCACCATCGGGGGAGCTGGGGCCAACGTCCTGACTTTC; cdr3_aa: CSTIGGAGANVLTF
j_call: TRBJ2-7; d_call: TRBD2; clone_size: -; v_call: TRBV5-1; cdr3_nt: TGCGCCAGCACCCTCGCTGGGGGGGAGGTAAGGAAGCAGTACTTC; cdr3_aa: CASTLAGGEVRKQYF
j_call: TRBJ2-2; d_call: TRBD1; clone_size: -; v_call: TRBV10-3; cdr3_nt: TGTGCCATCAGTGAACTCAACAGGGGGCGCGAAACCGGGGAGCTGTTTTTT; cdr3_aa: CAISELNRGRETGELFF
j_call: TRBJ1-5; d_call: -; clone_size: -; v_call: TRBV21-1; cdr3_nt: TGTGCCAGCAAGGAACAGCTTAATCAGCCCCAGCATTTT; cdr3_aa: CASKEQLNQPQHF
j_call: TRBJ2-3; d_call: TRBD2; clone_size: -; v_call: TRBV7-2; cdr3_nt: TGTGCCAGCAGACGGACTAGCTCCGCGGATACGCAGTATTTT; cdr3_aa: CASRRTSSADTQYF
j_call: TRBJ2-1; d_call: -; clone_size: -; v_call: TRBV5-6; cdr3_nt: TGTGCCAGCAGGACGGGACAAGGGATTCAGGAGCAGTTCTTC; cdr3_aa: CASRTGQGIQEQFF
j_call: TRBJ2-7; d_call: -; clone_size: -; v_call: TRBV27; cdr3_nt: TGTGCCAGCAGTTTTTTTAATCGGGACGAGCAGTACTTC; cdr3_aa: CASSFFNRDEQYF
j_call: TRBJ2-7; d_call: -; clone_size: -; v_call: TRBV11-2; cdr3_nt: TGTGCCAGCAGCTTAGGTCAATCCTACGAGCAGTACTTC; cdr3_aa: CASSLGQSYEQYF